This T cell receptor (beta chain) was sequenced during a study of post-analysis software for immune sequencing data (dated by TCRdb to the mid-2010s). About the investigation overall: The recorded disease courses included relapsing-remitting, secondary progressive and progressive-relapsing multiple sclerosis, and some patients had no subtype annotation. The multiple sclerosis patient repertoires were compared with more than 10 previously published healthy control repertoires from donors aged about 6 to 28 years. A subset of samples was prepared in parallel using single-end sample barcoding, then pooled and co-amplified after Illumina adapter ligation.

To demonstrate the VDJtools post-analysis software, TCR beta repertoires were profiled from the peripheral blood of about a dozen young patients with multiple sclerosis. The patients with multiple sclerosis were children and adolescents between roughly 6 and 17 years of age. Overall study outcomes, separate from this receptor: Direct clustering with F measure showed strong co-clustering of samples prepared in the same batch, prompting a batch-effect correction. The multiple sclerosis patient group was slightly younger than the control group. Patients showed significantly higher frequencies than controls for about 5 TRBV segments, among them TRBV5-6, TRBV5-1 and TRBV20-1. Normalized Chao1 diversity was significantly lower in multiple sclerosis patients than controls, suggesting substantial peripheral T-cell clonal expansion.

At the junction V is shortened by 2 bases and J by 11 bases; bases outside the gene matches: 19. CDR1 KGHDR and CDR2 SFDVKD are derived from the germline V gene. Measured from the cysteine to the phenylalanine, the CDR3 is 18 residues long. Here the CDR3 DNA is all that survives: 54 bases in frame from base 1. This clonotype is a singleton in its sample. Its antigen remains undetermined. Base qualities are not provided; no much larger clone lies one nucleotide away. Library preparation used PCR. The sequencer listed for this sample is Illumina HiSeq 2500. To reduce PCR and sequencing biases, unique molecular identifiers were built into the TCR beta cDNA libraries. Roughly 500,000 cDNA molecules were obtained for every 1 to 10 million input T cells, so each molecule roughly corresponded to one T cell. The patient libraries were prepared and sequenced with the same protocol used for the earlier healthy control dataset. Samples belonging to the same batch were prepared together, multiplexed and sequenced on a shared HiSeq lane. In the source study's methods: MIGEC handled the raw barcoded reads, throwing out single-read molecular identifier groups before consensus assembly and CDR3 extraction. Clonotype tables were post-analysed with VDJtools, and diversity was normalized by down-sampling all datasets to the smallest sample size. To correct batch-related cross-sample contamination, repertoire overlap clustering matched CDR3 amino acid sequences but not nucleotide sequences. The public reads were run again by TCRdb, first through fastp at Q25 and then through MiXCR, and only productive beta chains were kept. CDR3 protein sequences are deduplicated, and each keeps its most common genes and DNA. Clone size and V and J calls follow TCRdb, not the original study. A total of 550,000 to 700,000 distinct CDR3 sequences appear in this sample, about 40% of them only once. Jointly, the top ten make up 1.5% to 2% of the sample.

Sequenced material: blood. The chain employs TRBV24-1 and TRBJ2-5; 10 bases in the middle match TRBD1. The receptor was derived from a girl aged 10-17 years with multiple sclerosis. The CDR3 protein is CATSDYPIGQGGYNEQYF. In nucleotide form, the sequence is TGTGCCACCAGTGATTACCCAATCGGACAGGGGGGTTACAATGAGCAGTACTTC.